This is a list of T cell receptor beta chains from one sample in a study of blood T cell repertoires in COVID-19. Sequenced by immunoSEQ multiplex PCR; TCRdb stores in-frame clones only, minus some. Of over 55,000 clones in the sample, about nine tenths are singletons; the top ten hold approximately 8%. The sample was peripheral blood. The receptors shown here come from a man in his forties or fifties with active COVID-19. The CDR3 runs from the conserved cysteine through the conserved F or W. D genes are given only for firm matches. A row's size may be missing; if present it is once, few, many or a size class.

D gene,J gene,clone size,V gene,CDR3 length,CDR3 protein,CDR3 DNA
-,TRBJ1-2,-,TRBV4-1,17,CASSPNDFRVWDYGYTF,TGCGCCAGCAGCCCAAACGATTTCAGGGTTTGGGACTATGGCTACACCTTC
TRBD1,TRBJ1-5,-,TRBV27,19,CASSFPRDRGREGNQPQHF,TGTGCCAGCAGTTTTCCTCGGGACAGGGGGCGAGAGGGCAATCAGCCCCAGCATTTT
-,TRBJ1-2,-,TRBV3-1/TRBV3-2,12,CASSQAQDGYTF,TGTGCCAGCAGCCAAGCCCAGGATGGCTACACCTTC
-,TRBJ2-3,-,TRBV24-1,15,CATSDTRQSPDTQYF,TGTGCCACCAGTGATACCCGACAGAGCCCAGATACGCAGTATTTT
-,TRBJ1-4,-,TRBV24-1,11,CATSAGEKLFF,TGTGCCACCAGCGCCGGTGAAAAACTGTTTTTT
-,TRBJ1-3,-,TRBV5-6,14,CASSGRGSGNTIYF,TGTGCCAGCAGCGGCAGGGGTTCCGGAAACACCATATATTTT
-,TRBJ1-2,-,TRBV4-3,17,CASSQDYLSAGNYGYTF,TGCGCCAGCAGCCAAGATTACCTTTCGGCAGGGAACTATGGCTACACCTTC
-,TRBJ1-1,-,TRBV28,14,CASNRRRLNTEAFF,TGTGCCAGCAATCGTAGGAGGTTGAACACTGAAGCTTTCTTT
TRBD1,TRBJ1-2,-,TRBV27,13,CASGDRGGYGYTF,TGTGCCAGCGGGGACAGGGGAGGGTATGGCTACACCTTC
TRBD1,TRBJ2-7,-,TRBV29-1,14,CSVNTGGPSYEQYF,TGCAGCGTTAACACAGGGGGCCCGTCCTACGAGCAGTACTTC
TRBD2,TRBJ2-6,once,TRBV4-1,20,CASSPGDGASGIAGANVLTF,TGCGCCAGCAGCCCGGGCGATGGAGCTAGCGGGATTGCTGGGGCCAACGTCCTGACTTTC
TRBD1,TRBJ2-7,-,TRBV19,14,CASSPGQGTYEQYF,TGTGCCAGTAGTCCGGGACAGGGAACCTACGAGCAGTACTTC
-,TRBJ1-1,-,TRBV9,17,CASSGARATGRDTEAFF,TGTGCCAGCAGCGGCGCCCGAGCGACGGGGAGGGACACTGAAGCTTTCTTT
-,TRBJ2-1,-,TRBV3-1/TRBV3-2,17,CASSQDEENLHYNEQFF,TGTGCCAGCAGCCAAGATGAGGAGAACTTACACTACAATGAGCAGTTCTTC
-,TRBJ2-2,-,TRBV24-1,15,CATSDPYRATGELFF,TGTGCCACCAGTGATCCGTACAGGGCTACCGGGGAGCTGTTTTTT
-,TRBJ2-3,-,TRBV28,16,CASRPLPETGSDTQYF,TGTGCCAGCAGACCCCTGCCCGAAACCGGTTCAGATACGCAGTATTTT
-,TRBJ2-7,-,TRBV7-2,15,CASSTAGVGSYEQYF,TGTGCCAGCAGTACGGCAGGGGTTGGATCCTACGAGCAGTACTTC
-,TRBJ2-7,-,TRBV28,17,CASSLRRGGALSYEQYF,TGTGCCAGCAGTTTACGTAGGGGGGGCGCCCTATCCTACGAGCAGTACTTC
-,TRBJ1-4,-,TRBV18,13,CASSPNFNEKLFF,TGTGCCAGCTCACCTAACTTTAATGAAAAACTGTTTTTT
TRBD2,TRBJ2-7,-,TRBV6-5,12,CAILAGPYEQYF,TGTGCCATACTAGCGGGCCCCTACGAGCAGTACTTC
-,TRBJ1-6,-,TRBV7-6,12,CASSLSNSPLHF,TGTGCCAGCAGCTTAAGCAATTCACCCCTCCACTTT
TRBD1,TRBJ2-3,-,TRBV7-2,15,CASSQQGVVGDTQYF,TGTGCCAGCAGCCAGCAGGGGGTAGTAGGGGATACGCAGTATTTT
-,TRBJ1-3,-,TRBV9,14,CASSVLGTGNTIYF,TGTGCCAGCAGCGTACTCGGGACTGGAAACACCATATATTTT
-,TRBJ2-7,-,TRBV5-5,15,CASSLGGSISYEQYF,TGTGCCAGCAGCTTGGGTGGCTCGATATCCTACGAGCAGTACTTC
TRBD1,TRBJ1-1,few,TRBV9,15,CASSVEGTGNREAFF,TGTGCCAGCAGCGTAGAAGGGACAGGGAACCGTGAAGCTTTCTTT
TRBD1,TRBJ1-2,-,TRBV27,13,CASSLDRGYGYTF,TGTGCCAGCAGCTTGGACAGGGGCTATGGCTACACCTTC
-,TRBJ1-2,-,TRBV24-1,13,CATSAGQGYGYTF,TGTGCCACCAGTGCCGGCCAGGGGTATGGCTACACCTTC
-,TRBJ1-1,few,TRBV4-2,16,CASSPLERVGMTEAFF,TGTGCCAGCAGCCCTCTTGAGCGGGTAGGGATGACTGAAGCTTTCTTT
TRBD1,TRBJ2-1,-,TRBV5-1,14,CASSLFNRGNEQFF,TGCGCCAGCAGCTTATTTAACAGGGGGAATGAGCAGTTCTTC
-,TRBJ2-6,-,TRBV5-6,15,CASSPYGSGANVLTF,TGTGCCAGCAGCCCCTACGGCTCTGGGGCCAACGTCCTGACTTTC
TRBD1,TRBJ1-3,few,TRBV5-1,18,CASSYWGVRDSSGNTIYF,TGCGCCAGCAGTTATTGGGGAGTAAGGGACAGCTCTGGAAACACCATATATTTT
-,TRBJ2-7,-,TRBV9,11,CASSPDIEQYF,TGTGCCAGCAGCCCGGACATCGAGCAGTACTTC
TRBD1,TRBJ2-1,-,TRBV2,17,CASSEATGSPPLNEQFF,TGTGCCAGCAGTGAAGCGACAGGGAGCCCCCCCCTCAATGAGCAGTTCTTC
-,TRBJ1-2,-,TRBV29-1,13,CSVVRGNSYGYTF,TGCAGCGTTGTTCGGGGGAATAGCTATGGCTACACCTTC
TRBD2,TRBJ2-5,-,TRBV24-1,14,CATSGTSTLETQYF,TGTGCCACGTCCGGGACTAGTACATTAGAGACCCAGTACTTC
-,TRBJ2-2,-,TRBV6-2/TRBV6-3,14,CASSRTASTGELFF,TGTGCCAGCAGTCGGACAGCCTCCACCGGGGAGCTGTTTTTT
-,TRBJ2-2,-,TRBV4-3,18,CASSQEGRRGPNTGELFF,TGCGCCAGCAGCCAAGAGGGCAGGAGGGGCCCGAACACCGGGGAGCTGTTTTTT
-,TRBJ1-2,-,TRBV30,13,CAWNDGENYGYTF,TGTGCCTGGAACGACGGGGAAAACTATGGCTACACCTTC
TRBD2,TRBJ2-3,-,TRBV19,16,CASESWGSGSTDTQYF,TGTGCCAGTGAGTCCTGGGGTAGCGGGAGCACAGATACGCAGTATTTT
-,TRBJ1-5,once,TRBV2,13,CAIAGTANQPQHF,TGTGCCATCGCGGGGACCGCCAATCAGCCCCAGCATTTT
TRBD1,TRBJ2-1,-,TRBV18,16,CASSPGQAISYNEQFF,TGTGCCAGCTCACCAGGACAGGCCATCTCCTACAATGAGCAGTTCTTC
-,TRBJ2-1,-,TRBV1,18,CTSSPRGAWRVQGNEQFF,TGCACCAGCAGCCCTCGGGGCGCTTGGAGGGTTCAAGGGAATGAGCAGTTCTTC
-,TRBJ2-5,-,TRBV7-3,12,CASSPFQETQYF,TGTGCCAGCAGTCCCTTTCAAGAGACCCAGTACTTC
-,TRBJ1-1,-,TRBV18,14,CANSITQENTEAFF,TGTGCCAACTCTATCACACAGGAGAACACTGAAGCTTTCTTT